The source of this T cell receptor (beta chain) is a study of beta chain features in type 1 diabetes. TCRB transcripts that were expressed got sequenced, as all of the isolated RNA had been reverse transcribed. Generated by immunoSEQ multiplex PCR, the TCRdb table keeps only in-frame clones and is missing some. The sample consists of fewer than 250,000 clones, 9.6% of them appearing once. The clonotype comes from a woman between 18 and 30 years old in good health. The sequenced sample consisted of naive CD4+ T cells from blood.

This CDR3 is CASSPTGVNEKLFF. Here the CDR3 DNA reads TGCGCCAGCAGCCCGACAGGGGTCAATGAAAAACTGTTTTTT. The rearrangement joins TRBV4-1 to TRBJ1-4, with TRBD1 matching 8 bases. The germline CDR1 and CDR2 sequences are MGHRA and YSYEKL. The J segment lost 5 bases and the V segment lost 4 bases, leaving 3 bases of the junction unmatched. This CDR3 has 14 residues.